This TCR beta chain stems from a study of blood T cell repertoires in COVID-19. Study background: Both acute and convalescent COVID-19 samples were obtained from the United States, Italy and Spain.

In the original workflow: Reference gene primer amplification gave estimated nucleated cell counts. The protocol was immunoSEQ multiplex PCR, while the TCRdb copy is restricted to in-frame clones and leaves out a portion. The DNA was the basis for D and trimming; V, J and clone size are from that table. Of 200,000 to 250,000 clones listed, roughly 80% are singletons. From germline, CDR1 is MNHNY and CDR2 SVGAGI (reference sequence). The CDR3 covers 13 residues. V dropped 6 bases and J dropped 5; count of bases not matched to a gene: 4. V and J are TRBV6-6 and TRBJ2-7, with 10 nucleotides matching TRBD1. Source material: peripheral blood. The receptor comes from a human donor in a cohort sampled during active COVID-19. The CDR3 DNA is TGTGCCAGCAGGGGGACAGGGGTCAACGAGCAGTACTTC. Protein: CASRGTGVNEQYF.